This TCR beta chain was retrieved from a study of cytomegalovirus exposure and HLA in healthy donors. Germline V gene data show CDR1 as LGHNA and CDR2 as YNFKEQ. Trimming took off 0 bases at V and 1 base at J, with 13 bases between the two ends. This CDR3 contains 16 residues. Study conclusions and caveats: The authors later found HLA-associated TCR beta chains more clonally expanded than equally common others. TCR association rates varied by HLA locus in a later analysis, with DRB1 highest and HLA-C lowest. Being productive about 87% or about 30% of the time was typical of most TCR beta V segments in an earlier analysis.

Amplification used 60 Vbeta primers and 13 Jbeta primers. Measured with immunoSEQ multiplex PCR; TCRdb has only the in-frame clones, and not every one. The repertoire includes some 170,000 clones, almost 80% of them detected once, and approximately 6.3% sits in the top ten. Worth noting for this clone: The antigen is undetermined.

The TCR comes from a man aged 35-49 years in good health and CMV-seropositive. The V gene is TRBV4-2, the J gene TRBJ2-7; D gene ambiguous. Sequenced material: PBMCs. The CDR3 sequence: CASSQDQSATSYEQYF. As DNA, the CDR3 is TGTGCCAGCAGCCAAGATCAGAGCGCGACTTCCTACGAGCAGTACTTC.